This T cell receptor beta chain was sequenced for a study of early T cells in non-severe SARS-CoV-2 infection. The wider study: Sequenced bulk RNA came from whole blood that was unsorted, and chains were unpaired.

Germline CDR1 LNHDA, CDR2 SQIVND (reference sequence). J was trimmed by 0 bases and V by 10 bases; bases with no gene match: 5. CDR3 length: 14 amino acids. To note about this clonotype: Antigen specificity is unknown.

Study-wide points: The matching step, a VDJdb search, favored anti-spike CD8 responses and missed private and CD4 specificities.

Unique molecular identifiers were affixed to single, distinct cDNA molecules. TCRdb fed the 5' RACE reads into MiXCR, producing one record per CDR3 protein. The sample has 65,000 to 95,000 distinct CDR3 sequences, about a sixth seen once. This sequence joins TRBV19 and TRBJ2-7; TRBD1 matches 11 bases. The source is an adult who was a healthcare worker with PCR-confirmed SARS-CoV-2 infection or an uninfected control (not recorded which). Sequenced material: whole blood. The CDR3 sequence is CATSGTGGSYEQYF. The CDR3 DNA reads as TGTGCCACCTCCGGGACAGGGGGCTCCTACGAGCAGTACTTC. Full variable domain (remainder filled in from reference TRBV19 and TRBJ2-7): DGGITQSPKYLFRKEGQNVTLSCEQNLNHDAMYWYRQDPGQGLRLIYYSQIVNDFQKGDIAEGYSVSREKKESFPLTVTSAQKNPTAFYLCATSGTGGSYEQYFGPGTRLTVT.